Below are 28 T cell receptor beta chains sequenced from a single sample in a study of blood T cell repertoires in COVID-19. Measured with immunoSEQ multiplex PCR; TCRdb has only the in-frame clones, and not every one. The sample records some 250,000 clones, roughly 80% being singletons. The source material was peripheral blood. Every receptor here comes from an elderly woman with COVID-19, enrolled during active disease.

DNA of the CDR3: TGTGCCAGCAGCCCCAAATTGGGAGGGGAGACCCAGTACTTC. This translates into CASSPKLGGETQYF. The chain joins TRBV2 to TRBJ2-5; 7 bases are shared with TRBD2. The CDR3 totals 14 residues. Germline CDR1 is SNHLY and CDR2 is FYNNEI. With V trimmed by 6 bases and J by 5 bases, 9 bases remained unmatched.

This clone was counted a few times. The rearrangement links TRBV2 to TRBJ2-5; possibly TRBD2 for D (5 bases). Germline CDR1 and CDR2: SNHLY and FYNNEI. V lost 6 bases and J lost 5, with 19 bases in between. The CDR3 totals 15 residues. Written as DNA, the CDR3 is TGTGCCAGCAGCGCCCAGAGGGTAGGAGTGGAGACCCAGTACTTC. This sequence encodes CASSAQRVGVETQYF. The whole variable domain, remainder taken from reference TRBV2 and TRBJ2-5, is EPEVTQTPSHQVTQMGQEVILRCVPISNHLYFYWYRQILGQKVEFLVSFYNNEISEKSEIFDDQFSVERPDGSNFTLKIRSTKLEDSAMYFCASSAQRVGVETQYFGPGTRLLVL.

This chain uses TRBV18 with TRBJ1-5; D is undetermined. V shed 3 bases and J shed 3 bases, with 9 bases lying between them. Germline V gene sequence: CDR1 KGHSH, CDR2 LQKENI. The CDR3 consists of 14 residues. For the CDR3, the DNA is TGTGCCAGCTCACCGGGCGTATCCAATCAGCCCCAGCATTTT. Translation gives CASSPGVSNQPQHF.

This chain connects TRBV6-5 to TRBJ1-1, with 7 nucleotides matching TRBD1. This CDR3 contains 13 residues. CDR1 and CDR2 (germline): MNHEY, SVGAGI. After removal of 8 bases from V and 0 bases from J, the junction contained 3 bases not matched to a gene. The CDR3 reads CASQGTVNTEAFF. As DNA, the CDR3 is TGTGCCAGCCAGGGGACAGTGAACACTGAAGCTTTCTTT.

The rearrangement links TRBV11-3 to TRBJ1-1, with a tentative D call TRBD1 (5 bases). This CDR3 region has 13 residues. Per the germline V gene, CDR1 is SGHNT and CDR2 is YENEEA. V lost 1 base to trimming and J lost 4 bases, with 7 bases between them. The CDR3 region has the DNA TGTGCCAGCAGCTTAGCTAGGGGCACTGAAGCTTTCTTT. Protein product: CASSLARGTEAFF.

This clone was observed once. This sequence joins TRBV24-1 and TRBJ1-1; TRBD1 agrees at 10 bases. The CDR3 consists of 15 residues. The germline CDR1 and CDR2 sequences are KGHDR and SFDVKD. J lost 4 bases, V lost 4 bases, and 5 bases had no gene match. The CDR3 nucleotides read TGTGCCACCAGTGAGTCCGGGACAGGGGTCACTGAAGCTTTCTTT. This translates into CATSESGTGVTEAFF.

In the case of this clone: The sample holds other DNA sequences that translate to the same CDR3. CDR3 in DNA: TGTGCCAGCAGCCAAGCTAGTGAAGCTTTCTTT. Its protein is CASSQASEAFF. The gene calls are TRBV3-1 (or the pseudogene TRBV3-2) and TRBJ1-1; unclear D gene. Trimming left V 1 base short and J 7 bases short, with 4 bases between. This CDR3 has 11 amino acids. Germline lookup yields CDR1 LGHDT and CDR2 YNNKEL (reference sequence).

The chain carries TRBV19 and TRBJ1-3, with a possible D match to TRBD1 (5 bases). The V end lost 3 bases, the J end lost 0 bases, and 9 bases lay between the germline ends. The CDR3 is 15 residues long. From germline, CDR1 is LNHDA and CDR2 SQIVND (reference sequence). DNA for the CDR3: TGTGCCAGTAGTATCTCGGGGGGCTCTGGAAACACCATATATTTT. Encoded protein: CASSISGGSGNTIYF.

This rearrangement joins TRBV4-1 to TRBJ2-7, with D possibly matching TRBD1 (5 bases). Trimming took off 4 bases at V and 8 bases at J, with 18 bases between the two ends. This CDR3 has 14 residues. Germline CDR1 is MGHRA and CDR2 is YSYEKL. The CDR3 here is CASSLETVRSKQYF. The CDR3 bases are TGCGCCAGCAGCCTGGAGACAGTGCGCTCCAAGCAGTACTTC.

This clone has just a few counts. The chain couples TRBV20-1 to TRBJ1-2, with no clear D. CDR1 and CDR2 (germline): DFQATT, SNEGSKA (reference sequence). This CDR3 has 11 amino acids. Deletions cut 5 bases from V and 2 bases from J, with 6 bases between. The CDR3 DNA follows: TGCAGTGCTTATGTAAACTATGGCTACACCTTC. This gives the protein CSAYVNYGYTF.

V usage is TRBV12-3 or TRBV12-4 and J usage is TRBJ2-4; D gene ambiguous. The CDR3 length is 12 residues. V was pared by 6 bases and J by 7 bases, with 10 bases between. Written as DNA, the CDR3 is TGTGCCAGCAGCAGAGGAGACAACATTCAGTACTTC. Amino acid sequence: CASSRGDNIQYF.

This chain links TRBV10-3 with TRBJ1-2, with TRBD1 matching 9 bases. This CDR3 is 17 amino acids long. The junction had 16 bases not matched to a gene; V was cut back by 6 bases and J by 5 bases. The germline V gene has CDR1 ENHRY and CDR2 SYGVKD. CDR3 in amino acids: CAISPGTGSPILYGYTF. CDR3 DNA: TGTGCCATCAGCCCCGGGACAGGGAGTCCCATCCTTTATGGCTACACCTTC.

J is TRBJ1-2 and V is TRBV5-1, with unresolved D. V lost 4 bases and J lost 8, with 18 bases in between. Per the germline V gene, CDR1 is SGHRS and CDR2 is YFSETQ. The CDR3 length is 14 residues. The CDR3 loop is CASSPGSDFRGYTF. The CDR3 nucleotides are TGCGCCAGCAGCCCCGGGAGTGACTTTCGAGGCTACACCTTC. The full variable domain, completed using reference TRBV5-1 and TRBJ1-2, is KAGVTQTPRYLIKTRGQQVTLSCSPISGHRSVSWYQQTPGQGLQFLFEYFSETQRNKGNFPGRFSGRQFSNSRSEMNVSTLELGDSALYLCASSPGSDFRGYTFGSGTRLTVV.

The chain links TRBV5-1 to TRBJ2-4; the D gene is possibly TRBD2 (5 bases). This CDR3 is 14 amino acids long. V gave up 4 bases and J gave up 11 bases, with 19 bases separating them. Germline CDR1 is SGHRS and CDR2 is YFSETQ. The CDR3: CASSNELAKTFQYF. Here the CDR3 DNA reads TGCGCCAGCAGCAACGAGCTAGCCAAAACCTTTCAGTACTTC.

This clone was counted between two and nine times. The chain employs TRBV6-5 and TRBJ1-1; 7 nucleotides align to TRBD1. Germline CDR1 MNHEY, CDR2 SVGAGI. The CDR3 covers 14 residues. V lost 7 bases, J lost 0 bases, and 5 bases stayed unmatched. The CDR3, as DNA: TGTGCCAGCACTCGGGACAGTTTGAACACTGAAGCTTTCTTT. This translates into CASTRDSLNTEAFF.

The J gene is TRBJ1-1, the V gene TRBV6-5; D perhaps matches TRBD1 (5 bases). V gave up 6 bases and J gave up 5 bases, with 16 bases separating them. Germline V CDR1 and CDR2: MNHEY, SVGAGI. This CDR3 is built from 14 residues. The CDR3: CASRGVAGRTEAFF. The CDR3 DNA sequence: TGTGCCAGCAGAGGGGTGGCGGGACGGACTGAAGCTTTCTTT.

The V and J genes are TRBV29-1 and TRBJ2-2; 12 nucleotides align to TRBD2. This CDR3 has 14 residues. V lost 5 bases and J lost 5; bases outside the gene matches: 3. The germline V gene has CDR1 SQVTM and CDR2 ANQGSEA. The CDR3 bases are TGCAGCGTTCGGACTAGCGGGACGACCGGGGAGCTGTTTTTT. The encoded protein is CSVRTSGTTGELFF.

A single count supports this clone. The chain recombines TRBV10-3 with TRBJ1-1; unclear D gene. The CDR3 is 13 residues long. CDR1 and CDR2 from the germline V gene are ENHRY and SYGVKD. The germline V and J ends were trimmed by 4 bases and 2 bases, with 8 bases remaining between them. The CDR3 DNA reads as TGTGCCATCAGTGCCCTTTTAAACACTGAAGCTTTCTTT. Translation: CAISALLNTEAFF.

The chain combines TRBV7-9 with TRBJ1-1, with D uncertain. V gave up 7 bases and J gave up 0 bases, with 12 bases separating them. This CDR3 has 14 amino acids. Germline CDR1 and CDR2: SEHNR and FQNEAQ (reference sequence). Here the CDR3 reads CASNIWEMNTEAFF. The CDR3 DNA follows: TGTGCCAGCAATATCTGGGAGATGAACACTGAAGCTTTCTTT.

The V gene is TRBV24-1, the J gene TRBJ2-1; 8 bases fit TRBD2. The junction had 6 bases not matched to a gene; V was cut back by 3 bases and J by 0 bases. CDR3 length: 17 residues. Germline CDR1 reads KGHDR; CDR2 reads SFDVKD. The CDR3 loop is CATSDLTTSGSYNEQFF. DNA for the CDR3: TGTGCCACCAGTGATCTTACTACTAGCGGCTCCTACAATGAGCAGTTCTTC.

The V gene is TRBV18, the J gene TRBJ1-5; TRBD1 matches at 7 bases. The CDR3 consists of 17 residues. J gave up 1 base and V 4 bases, and 10 bases lay outside the gene matches. The V gene's germline CDR1 is KGHSH and CDR2 LQKENI. CDR3 in DNA: TGTGCCAGCTCACTCGACAGGGAGCCTCGGAGCAATCAGCCCCAGCATTTT. Amino acid sequence: CASSLDREPRSNQPQHF.

This clone was counted a single time. This chain links TRBV4-1 with TRBJ1-2; D uncertain. From germline, CDR1 is MGHRA and CDR2 YSYEKL. Trimming cost V 0 bases and J 4 bases, with 9 bases left between them. The CDR3 runs to 14 residues. The CDR3 sequence: CASSQEERVYGYTF. The CDR3 region has the DNA TGCGCCAGCAGCCAAGAAGAGCGGGTCTATGGCTACACCTTC.

The chain recombines TRBV30 with TRBJ1-6; 7 positions agree with TRBD1. The length of the CDR3 is 19 residues. From germline, CDR1 is GTSNPN and CDR2 SVGIG (reference sequence). The trim removed 3 bases at V and 0 bases at J, leaving 14 bases unmatched. The CDR3 region has the DNA TGTGCCTGGAGATATCCGGGACAGATCCCTGGCTCCTATAATTCACCCCTCCACTTT. It is translated as CAWRYPGQIPGSYNSPLHF. The full variable domain, its missing parts supplied by reference TRBV30 and TRBJ1-6, is SQTIHQWPATLVQPVGSPLSLECTVEGTSNPNLYWYRQAAGRGLQLLFYSVGIGQISSEVPQNLSASRPQDRQFILSSKKLLLSDSGFYLCAWRYPGQIPGSYNSPLHFGNGTRLTVT.

V usage is TRBV5-1 and J usage is TRBJ1-2; TRBD1 is a possible D gene (5 bases). With 0 bases removed from V and 6 bases from J, the gap between germline ends came to 21 bases. Germline assignment: CDR1 SGHRS and CDR2 YFSETQ. This CDR3 is built from 17 residues. CDR3 DNA sequence: TGCGCCAGCAGCTTGGAGAGGTGGGCCAGCGGGGGTAATGGCTACACCTTC. Protein: CASSLERWASGGNGYTF. Using reference TRBV5-1 and TRBJ1-2 for the parts outside the CDR3, the full variable domain is KAGVTQTPRYLIKTRGQQVTLSCSPISGHRSVSWYQQTPGQGLQFLFEYFSETQRNKGNFPGRFSGRQFSNSRSEMNVSTLELGDSALYLCASSLERWASGGNGYTFGSGTRLTVV.

CDR3 in amino acids: CAISRDNYNEQFF. CDR3 in DNA: TGTGCCATCAGTAGGGACAACTACAATGAGCAGTTCTTC. The chain joins TRBV10-3 to TRBJ2-1; the D gene is possibly TRBD1 (6 bases). The CDR3 is 13 residues long. Germline values: CDR1 ENHRY, CDR2 SYGVKD. Between the trimmed V and J ends, which lost 5 bases and 3 bases, there was a span of 8 bases.

The chain has TRBV15 and TRBJ1-6; no clear D gene. Germline-derived CDR1 and CDR2 are LNHNV and YYDKDF (reference sequence). The CDR3 has 15 residues. Trimming removed 0 bases at V and 10 bases at J, with 13 bases between. The CDR3 DNA follows: TGTGCCACCAGCAGAGATCATACCGTGCGGTCACCCCTCCACTTT. Translation gives CATSRDHTVRSPLHF.

This sequence joins TRBV6-5 and TRBJ2-5; D uncertain. Germline CDR1 MNHEY, CDR2 SVGAGI. The V gene lost 6 bases and the J gene lost 0 bases, with 5 bases spanning the gap. This CDR3 is 12 amino acids long. The CDR3 DNA reads TGTGCCAGCAGACTTAACCAAGAGACCCAGTACTTC. This translates into CASRLNQETQYF.

The V gene is TRBV28, the J gene TRBJ1-2; 7 bases are a match to TRBD1. CDR3 size: 14 residues. J gave up 0 bases and V 7 bases, and 5 bases lay outside the gene matches. Germline values: CDR1 MDHEN, CDR2 SYDVKM. The DNA for the CDR3 is TGTGCCAGCACCTTCGGGACAGCTAACTATGGCTACACCTTC. Translated, it gives CASTFGTANYGYTF.